The rows below give T cell receptor beta chains drawn from one sample of a study of CD8+ T cells in alopecia areata. The table came from immunoSEQ multiplex PCR; TCRdb's copy has only in-frame clones and leaves some out. The sample includes around 290,000 clones, 58% of them seen just once. This material consisted of CD4+ T cells sorted from blood, taken at week 24, from a patient treated with tofacitinib. These receptors were taken from a human donor with alopecia areata. Both conserved end residues are part of each CDR3. D genes are given only for firm matches. Size values are once, few and many counts, or a class for expanded clones, and some rows have none.

cdr3_length j_call v_call clone_size d_call cdr3_aa cdr3_nt
14 TRBJ1-5 TRBV9 once . CASSVGQSNQPQHF TGTGCCAGCAGCGTAGGGCAGAGCAATCAGCCCCAGCATTTT
18 TRBJ2-3 TRBV11-2 . TRBD2 CASSPGRIDSLRTDTQYF TGTGCCAGCAGCCCCGGGAGGATCGACTCTTTACGCACAGATACGCAGTATTTT
12 TRBJ2-5 TRBV7-6 . . CASSLAPGAQYF TGTGCCAGCAGCTTAGCGCCCGGAGCCCAGTACTTC
14 TRBJ1-2 TRBV4-3 . . CASSQDRRVYGYTF TGCGCCAGCAGCCAAGATCGACGTGTGTATGGCTACACCTTC
14 TRBJ1-6 TRBV9 . . CASSVFDGYSPLHF TGTGCCAGCAGCGTTTTCGACGGTTATTCACCCCTCCACTTT
13 TRBJ1-6 TRBV30 . TRBD1 CAWLGQGGSPLHF TGTGCCTGGTTGGGACAGGGGGGTTCACCCCTCCACTTT
13 TRBJ2-3 TRBV7-6 . . CASSLGLGDTQYF TGTGCCAGCAGCTTAGGATTGGGAGATACGCAGTATTTT
18 TRBJ2-5 TRBV27 . . CASSPHRVKSQYQETQYF TGTGCCAGCAGTCCCCACAGGGTAAAATCACAGTACCAAGAGACCCAGTACTTC
12 TRBJ2-7 TRBV30 . . CAWSRLDYEQYF TGTGCCTGGAGTCGGCTAGACTACGAGCAGTACTTC
15 TRBJ2-4 TRBV5-4 once . CASSLVSGPKNIQYF TGTGCCAGCAGCTTGGTCTCGGGGCCCAAAAACATTCAGTACTTC
15 TRBJ2-5 TRBV5-6 . . CASSFVGGNQETQYF TGTGCCAGCAGCTTCGTCGGGGGAAACCAAGAGACCCAGTACTTC
15 TRBJ2-5 TRBV4-1 . . CASSHRAGQGETQYF TGCGCCAGCAGCCATCGGGCGGGCCAGGGGGAGACCCAGTACTTC
14 TRBJ1-4 TRBV7-2 . TRBD1 CASSSGQGLEKLFF TGTGCCAGCAGCTCAGGACAGGGGTTAGAAAAACTGTTTTTT
16 TRBJ2-3 TRBV4-2 . . CASSQGDSEGTDTQYF TGTGCCAGCAGCCAAGGAGACAGCGAGGGGACAGATACGCAGTATTTT
14 TRBJ2-7 TRBV5-1 . . CASSLGPGTDEQYF TGCGCCAGCAGCTTGGGGCCGGGGACTGACGAGCAGTACTTC
12 TRBJ1-3 TRBV29-1 . . CSGRGTGNTIYF TGCAGCGGGCGAGGTACTGGAAACACCATATATTTT
13 TRBJ1-3 TRBV29-1 . . CSALRGSGNTIYF TGCAGCGCGTTGAGGGGCTCCGGAAACACCATATATTTT
14 TRBJ2-7 TRBV6-6 . . CASSYLGGSYEQYF TGTGCCAGCAGTTACCTCGGGGGCTCCTACGAGCAGTACTTC
16 TRBJ2-1 TRBV6-4 . TRBD1 CASSPTAGTGNNEQFF TGTGCCAGCAGTCCGACGGCCGGGACAGGGAACAATGAGCAGTTCTTC
15 TRBJ2-3 TRBV6-6 . . CASSVLAASTDTQYF TGTGCCAGCAGCGTATTAGCGGCTAGCACAGATACGCAGTATTTT
15 TRBJ2-5 TRBV29-1 . . CSGNVGASFQETQYF TGCAGCGGTAACGTGGGGGCGTCCTTTCAAGAGACCCAGTACTTC
12 TRBJ2-1 TRBV10-3 few . CAISRGRDEQFF TGTGCCATCAGTCGGGGGCGCGATGAGCAGTTCTTC
12 TRBJ2-1 TRBV5-6 . . CASSRQGLEQFF TGTGCCAGCAGCCGCCAAGGGCTGGAGCAGTTCTTC
14 TRBJ2-5 TRBV5-1 . . CASGRDGQKETQYF TGCGCCAGCGGCAGAGACGGACAAAAAGAGACCCAGTACTTC
14 TRBJ2-1 TRBV28 . . CASSDQGTFNEQFF TGTGCCAGCAGCGACCAAGGAACCTTCAATGAGCAGTTCTTC
11 TRBJ1-1 TRBV30 . . CAGSEITEAFF TGTGCCGGGTCGGAAATTACTGAAGCTTTCTTT
13 TRBJ1-2 TRBV7-2 few . CASSPRLNYGYTF TGTGCCAGCAGCCCCAGGCTCAACTATGGCTACACCTTC
13 TRBJ1-2 TRBV6-5 once . CASSYSQRSGYTF TGTGCCAGCAGTTACTCTCAGCGGAGCGGCTACACCTTC
14 TRBJ2-2 TRBV4-1 . TRBD1 CASSPRQGGGELFF TGCGCCAGCAGCCCTCGACAGGGCGGAGGGGAGCTGTTTTTT
15 TRBJ2-1 TRBV5-1 . . CASSQGTVTYNEQFF TGCGCCAGCAGCCAAGGGACGGTGACCTACAATGAGCAGTTCTTC
14 TRBJ1-2 TRBV4-3 . . CASSQGRIGYGYTF TGCGCCAGCAGCCAAGGCAGGATAGGCTATGGCTACACCTTC
16 TRBJ1-2 TRBV4-1 . . CASSQDEQGLVANYTF TGCGCCAGCAGCCAAGACGAGCAGGGATTAGTGGCTAACTACACCTTC
13 TRBJ2-2 TRBV5-1 . . CASSFKNTGELFF TGCGCCAGCAGCTTCAAGAACACCGGGGAGCTGTTTTTT
12 TRBJ1-1 TRBV30 . TRBD1 CAGKQGVTEAFF TGTGCCGGAAAACAGGGGGTCACTGAAGCTTTCTTT
13 TRBJ2-3 TRBV30 . . CAWSVPGADTQYF TGTGCCTGGAGTGTACCAGGGGCAGATACGCAGTATTTT
15 TRBJ2-3 TRBV7-2 few . CASSRQGGPWHTQYF TGTGCCAGCAGCCGCCAGGGGGGACCTTGGCATACGCAGTATTTT
19 TRBJ2-6 TRBV19 . TRBD1 CASSIGAVGTGAGANVLTF TGTGCCAGTAGTATTGGGGCGGTCGGGACAGGGGCTGGGGCCAACGTCCTGACTTTC
15 TRBJ2-1 TRBV5-5 few . CASRQDTTSYNEQFF TGTGCCAGCAGACAGGACACGACCTCCTACAATGAGCAGTTCTTC
14 TRBJ1-6 TRBV6-5 . . CASSPLAANSPLHF TGTGCCAGCAGCCCCCTGGCGGCTAATTCACCCCTCCACTTT
14 TRBJ1-1 TRBV21-1 few . CASSKEAENTEAFF TGTGCCAGCAGCAAAGAAGCAGAAAACACTGAAGCTTTCTTT
14 TRBJ2-7 TRBV29-1 once . CSGSSEGRSYEQYF TGCAGCGGCTCCTCAGAAGGCAGGTCCTACGAGCAGTACTTC
12 TRBJ2-7 TRBV29-1 . . CSVAHPGYEQYF TGCAGCGTTGCCCACCCAGGGTACGAGCAGTACTTC
14 TRBJ2-4 TRBV30 . . CAWSAGRAKNIQYF TGTGCCTGGAGTGCTGGGAGGGCCAAAAACATTCAGTACTTC
14 TRBJ2-7 TRBV30 . . CAWTPRGNPYEQYF TGTGCCTGGACCCCCCGGGGGAACCCCTACGAGCAGTACTTC
16 TRBJ2-4 TRBV5-1 . TRBD1 CASSPGQLLAKNIQYF TGCGCCAGCAGCCCGGGACAGCTGCTAGCCAAAAACATTCAGTACTTC
13 TRBJ1-1 TRBV6-1 . TRBD1 CASCVQGSTEAFF TGTGCCAGCTGCGTACAGGGGAGCACTGAAGCTTTCTTT
17 TRBJ1-1 TRBV30 . TRBD1 CAWRWTGARRTNTEAFF TGTGCCTGGAGATGGACAGGGGCAAGGAGGACGAACACTGAAGCTTTCTTT
16 TRBJ2-5 TRBV25-1 . TRBD1 CASSAPWGQGAGTQYF TGTGCCAGCAGTGCTCCGTGGGGACAGGGGGCCGGGACCCAGTACTTC
13 TRBJ2-1 TRBV18 few . CASSRDFGDEQFF TGTGCCAGCTCACGGGACTTTGGAGATGAGCAGTTCTTC
16 TRBJ1-5 TRBV4-1 few . CASSQEVQGRYQPQHF TGCGCCAGCAGCCAAGAAGTACAGGGCCGATATCAGCCCCAGCATTTT
16 TRBJ2-1 TRBV4-1 . TRBD1 CASSRIDRGPYNEQFF TGCGCCAGCAGCCGAATCGACAGGGGGCCGTACAATGAGCAGTTCTTC
16 TRBJ2-5 TRBV10-3 . TRBD2 CAISVGTSGDQETQYF TGTGCCATCAGCGTTGGGACTAGCGGGGATCAAGAGACCCAGTACTTC
15 TRBJ1-1 TRBV7-8 . . CASSQPGLRNTEAFF TGTGCCAGCAGCCAACCGGGACTCAGGAACACTGAAGCTTTCTTT
13 TRBJ1-2 TRBV29-1 . TRBD1 CSVHRQGLYGYTF TGCAGCGTTCACCGACAGGGGCTTTATGGCTACACCTTC